This is a list of T cell receptor beta chains from one sample in a study of PD-L1 blockade in urothelial cancer. Generated by immunoSEQ multiplex PCR, the TCRdb table keeps only in-frame clones and is missing some. In the table there are about 74,000 clones, almost 90% of which are singletons. The sequencing here drew on PBMCs, taken around atezolizumab (anti-PD-L1) treatment. Source of these receptors: a man in his 70s with urothelial cancer. CDR3s include the opening cysteine and the closing phenylalanine or tryptophan. D genes are given only for firm matches. Clone size is shown for a subset of rows, as once, few, many or a class of expanded clone.

TRBV5-1	NA	TRBD1	TRBJ2-2	CASSLTGQAYTGELFF	TGCGCCAGCAGCTTAACGGGACAGGCTTACACCGGGGAGCTGTTTTTT
TRBV28	NA	NA	TRBJ1-1	CASNPGQRDFF	TGTGCCAGCAACCCAGGACAGAGGGATTTCTTT
TRBV2	NA	NA	TRBJ2-5	CASSPGQTQYF	TGTGCCAGCAGTCCTGGGCAGACCCAGTACTTC
TRBV13	few	NA	TRBJ2-6	CASSYLQGSGANVLTF	TGTGCCAGCAGCTACCTACAGGGCTCTGGGGCCAACGTCCTGACTTTC
TRBV5-1	once	TRBD1	TRBJ1-2	CASSLAGQGGRYGYTF	TGCGCCAGCAGCTTGGCCGGGCAGGGGGGAAGATATGGCTACACCTTC
TRBV18	NA	NA	TRBJ1-2	CASSAKQGGYTF	TGTGCCAGCTCAGCCAAACAGGGTGGCTACACCTTC
TRBV7-8	NA	TRBD1	TRBJ1-5	CASSHKPGQGDNQPQHF	TGTGCCAGCAGCCACAAACCGGGACAGGGGGACAATCAGCCCCAGCATTTT
TRBV30	NA	NA	TRBJ1-5	CAWSDRIRPQHF	TGTGCCTGGAGCGACAGGATTAGGCCCCAGCATTTT
TRBV6-5	medium-sized	NA	TRBJ1-4	CASRRDNTLGKLFF	TGTGCCAGCAGGAGGGACAACACCTTGGGAAAACTGTTTTTT
TRBV5-1	NA	TRBD2	TRBJ2-7	CASSREGFSYEQYF	TGCGCCAGCAGCAGGGAGGGTTTCTCCTACGAGCAGTACTTC
TRBV6-4	NA	TRBD1	TRBJ2-7	CASSPDRGAYEQYF	TGTGCCAGCAGTCCGGACAGGGGGGCCTACGAGCAGTACTTC
TRBV25-1	NA	NA	TRBJ1-1	CASSESLGGITEAFF	TGTGCCAGCAGTGAATCGCTAGGGGGTATCACTGAAGCTTTCTTT
TRBV30	NA	NA	TRBJ1-2	CAWSDPNDRDYTF	TGTGCCTGGAGTGACCCGAACGACAGAGACTACACCTTC
TRBV25-1	NA	NA	TRBJ2-1	CASSGQINEQFF	TGTGCCAGCAGTGGACAGATCAATGAGCAGTTCTTC
TRBV7-6	NA	NA	TRBJ2-5	CASSLDQETQYF	TGTGCCAGCAGCTTAGATCAGGAGACCCAGTACTTC
TRBV19	NA	NA	TRBJ1-1	CASSTEAGMRTEAFF	TGTGCCAGTAGTACCGAGGCTGGAATGAGGACTGAAGCTTTCTTT
TRBV28	NA	TRBD1	TRBJ2-1	CASRPPGGAGYNEQFF	TGTGCCAGCAGGCCACCAGGGGGCGCTGGCTACAATGAGCAGTTCTTC
TRBV18	NA	NA	TRBJ1-3	CASSPRHGNTIYF	TGTGCCAGCTCACCACGGCACGGAAACACCATATATTTT
TRBV29-1	once	TRBD2	TRBJ2-5	CSVGLASRETQYF	TGCAGCGTGGGACTAGCGTCTAGGGAGACCCAGTACTTC
TRBV5-4	NA	TRBD2	TRBJ2-1	CASSHLGTSGRAHNEQFF	TGTGCCAGCAGCCACCTTGGGACTAGCGGGAGGGCCCACAATGAGCAGTTCTTC
TRBV5-4	NA	NA	TRBJ2-1	CASSPGIDDNEQFF	TGTGCCAGCAGCCCAGGGATTGACGACAATGAGCAGTTCTTC
TRBV27	NA	TRBD2	TRBJ2-5	CASSTRLAGSQETQYF	TGTGCCAGCAGTACCCGGCTAGCGGGATCCCAAGAGACCCAGTACTTC
TRBV9	NA	TRBD2	TRBJ2-5	CASSPQPGLPGETQYF	TGTGCCAGCAGCCCCCAGCCGGGACTACCCGGAGAGACCCAGTACTTC
TRBV19	NA	NA	TRBJ1-1	CASSGSEENTEAFF	TGTGCCAGTAGTGGATCTGAGGAGAACACTGAAGCTTTCTTT
TRBV2	NA	TRBD1	TRBJ1-2	CASSAGTGYGYTF	TGTGCCAGCAGTGCCGGGACAGGCTATGGCTACACCTTC
TRBV19	NA	NA	TRBJ2-5	CASSIDRGAGETQYF	TGTGCCAGTAGTATAGATCGGGGAGCGGGAGAGACCCAGTACTTC
TRBV29-1	NA	TRBD1	TRBJ1-2	CSVWTGENYGYTF	TGCAGCGTGTGGACAGGGGAGAACTATGGCTACACCTTC
TRBV28	NA	NA	TRBJ1-2	CASSRGYGYTF	TGTGCCAGCAGCCGGGGCTATGGCTACACCTTC
TRBV28	NA	TRBD1	TRBJ2-5	CASREGGTGVRETQYF	TGTGCCAGCAGGGAGGGCGGGACAGGGGTAAGAGAGACCCAGTACTTC
TRBV28	NA	NA	TRBJ1-2	CASRGPRSATDNYGYTF	TGTGCCAGCAGAGGTCCGCGGTCGGCGACCGATAACTATGGCTACACCTTC
TRBV10-2	NA	TRBD2	TRBJ2-3	CASNNLAGSDTQYF	TGCGCCAGCAATAATCTAGCGGGATCTGATACGCAGTATTTT